The 25 T cell receptor beta chains presented below share a single source sample, sequenced in a study of human T cells and chemical hapten exposure. As to time point: patch test 1, 2 weeks after DPC sensitization. The treatment was: therapeutic diphenylcyclopropenone sensitization with weekly scalp DPC. TCRdb re-called the RACE reads through MiXCR, storing one row per CDR3 protein. The sample has about 120,000 distinct CDR3 sequences, roughly 15% seen once. Sequenced material: whole blood, taken in connection with sensitization to the hapten diphenylcyclopropenone (DPC). These receptors came from a man younger than 35 with alopecia areata. Some clones in this sample may be carry-over from other donors' samples.

The rearrangement uses TRBV4-3 and TRBJ1-1, with D possibly being TRBD1 (6 bases). V was shortened by 1 base and J by 0 bases, with 12 bases between the two germline ends. This CDR3 spans 16 amino acids. The germline gives CDR1 LGHNA, CDR2 YSLEER. The DNA for the CDR3 is TGCGCCAGCAGCCAAGGGGGCCACAGGGTGAACACTGAAGCTTTCTTT. It codes for CASSQGGHRVNTEAFF.

The V call is TRBV7-9, the J call TRBJ1-1; 8 bases map to TRBD1. CDR3 length: 14 amino acids. Looked up from germline, CDR1 is SEHNR and CDR2 is FQNEAQ (reference sequence). Unmatched junction bases numbered 6, after V lost 5 bases and J lost 4 bases. CDR3 in amino acids: CASSKTTGATEAFF. DNA for the CDR3: TGTGCCAGCAGCAAGACGACAGGGGCCACTGAAGCTTTCTTT.

The chain links TRBV5-6 to TRBJ2-5; possibly TRBD2 for D (6 bases). Per germline, CDR1 SGHDT and CDR2 YYEEEE. V was pared by 2 bases and J by 4 bases, with 12 bases between. CDR3 length equals 14 residues. The chain's CDR3 is CASSFPRGRETQYF. As DNA, the CDR3 is TGTGCCAGCAGCTTTCCTCGGGGGAGAGAGACCCAGTACTTC.

In its sample, this clonotype was seen a few times. This chain connects TRBV19 to TRBJ1-5, with 9 bases matching TRBD1. CDR1 and CDR2 (germline): LNHDA, SQIVND (reference sequence). There are 15 residues in the CDR3. The V segment lost 7 bases and the J segment 6 bases; nucleotides outside the gene matches: 10. This chain's CDR3 is CASTAPTGGSQPQHF. In DNA form, the CDR3 reads TGTGCCAGTACCGCCCCCACAGGGGGCAGTCAGCCCCAGCATTTT.

This clonotype has at least ten counts. This chain connects TRBV4-3 to TRBJ2-5; the D gene is possibly TRBD2 (6 bases). The CDR3 spans 15 residues. V was shortened by 1 base and J by 0 bases, with 9 bases between the two germline ends. Germline-derived CDR1 and CDR2 are LGHNA and YSLEER. Here the CDR3 DNA reads TGCGCCAGCAGCCAAGTGGGACTGGACCAAGAGACCCAGTACTTC. It is translated as CASSQVGLDQETQYF.

This clonotype was seen repeatedly, ten times or more. This chain's CDR3 is CASSLISGENYNEQFF. The CDR3 DNA follows: TGTGCCAGCAGCTTAATTTCCGGGGAGAACTACAATGAGCAGTTCTTC. The chain links TRBV7-9 to TRBJ2-1, with D possibly matching TRBD2 (5 bases). V was pared by 2 bases and J by 3 bases, with 14 bases between. The CDR3 is 16 amino acids. Germline values: CDR1 SEHNR, CDR2 FQNEAQ (reference sequence).

The sample holds many counts of this clonotype. The rearrangement joins TRBV4-1 to TRBJ2-1; D is possibly TRBD2 (7 bases). The V gene lost 1 base and the J gene lost 2 bases, with 9 bases spanning the gap. CDR3 length equals 15 residues. The germline V gene encodes CDR1 MGHRA and CDR2 YSYEKL. The CDR3 nucleotides read TGCGCCAGCAGCCAAGCGGGGGGCACCTACAATGAGCAGTTCTTC. Translation gives CASSQAGGTYNEQFF.

This chain links TRBV4-3 with TRBJ2-2; TRBD1 agrees at 8 bases. Germline CDR1 LGHNA, CDR2 YSLEER. J was trimmed by 4 bases and V by 1 base; bases with no gene match: 8. This CDR3 region has 17 residues. CDR3 sequence: CASSQVGGQDPTGELFF. DNA for the CDR3: TGCGCCAGCAGCCAAGTAGGGGGACAGGACCCCACCGGGGAGCTGTTTTTT.

The sample holds a few counts of this clonotype. V is TRBV28 and J is TRBJ2-3; D gene unclear. This CDR3 region has 17 residues. Looked up from germline, CDR1 is MDHEN and CDR2 is SYDVKM. The V and J ends lost 4 bases and 2 bases respectively, with 19 bases between them. The CDR3 sequence: CASSSPRTVRSTDTQYF. As DNA, the CDR3 is TGTGCCAGCAGTTCCCCCCGTACGGTTCGTTCCACAGATACGCAGTATTTT.

The J gene is TRBJ2-6, the V gene TRBV6-4; D is perhaps TRBD2 (6 bases). CDR3 size: 14 residues. V was pared by 4 bases and J by 3 bases, with 7 bases between. Germline V CDR1 and CDR2: MRHNA, SNTAGT. CDR3 in amino acids: CASSGGNGANVLTF. The CDR3 DNA sequence: TGTGCCAGCAGTGGCGGGAATGGGGCCAACGTCCTGACTTTC.

J is TRBJ1-4 and V is TRBV20-1; maybe TRBD1 (6 bases). The germline V gene has CDR1 DFQATT and CDR2 SNEGSKA (reference sequence). This CDR3 has 13 residues. Between the trimmed V and J ends, which lost 3 bases and 6 bases, there was a span of 11 bases. As DNA, the CDR3 is TGCAGTGCTAGGGACAGTTGGGATGAAAAACTGTTTTTT. Amino acid sequence: CSARDSWDEKLFF.

As DNA, the CDR3 is TGTGCCAGCAACCGAACCGGGACGGAATCCTACGAGCAGTACTTC. It specifies CASNRTGTESYEQYF. This rearrangement joins TRBV6-6 to TRBJ2-7; D may be TRBD1 or TRBD2 (5 bases each). The V gene's germline CDR1 is MNHNY and CDR2 SVGAGI (reference sequence). V was pared by 7 bases and J by 1 base, with 17 bases between. The CDR3 is 15 residues long.

This clonotype was seen more than once but under ten times. This chain uses TRBV7-8 with TRBJ2-1, with D possibly being TRBD2 (5 bases). V was clipped by 5 bases and J by 1 base, with 9 bases between them. The CDR3 runs 14 residues. Germline V gives CDR1 SGHVS, CDR2 FQNEAQ. The CDR3 sequence is CASSNWESYNEQFF. CDR3 coding DNA: TGTGCCAGCAGCAACTGGGAGTCCTACAATGAGCAGTTCTTC.

This clonotype was seen repeatedly, ten times or more. The chain combines TRBV9 with TRBJ2-5; TRBD2 matches at 7 bases. V was pared by 4 bases and J by 5 bases, with 5 bases of the junction left unmatched. Germline-derived CDR1 and CDR2 are SGDLS and YYNGEE. The CDR3 totals 13 residues. The CDR3, as DNA: TGTGCCAGCAGCCTGGGAGGGGAGGAGACCCAGTACTTC. Translated, it gives CASSLGGEETQYF.

The chain has TRBV4-2 and TRBJ2-3, with 13 bases aligning to TRBD2. The CDR3 has 15 amino acids. The J segment lost 7 bases and the V segment lost 8 bases, leaving 9 bases of the junction unmatched. From germline, CDR1 is LGHNA and CDR2 YNFKEQ. In DNA, the CDR3 is TGTGCCAGCGATACGGGACTAGCGGGGTTAAATACGCAGTATTTT. Translated, it gives CASDTGLAGLNTQYF.

The rearrangement links TRBV11-1 to TRBJ2-1; D possibly corresponds to TRBD1 (5 bases). The CDR3 has 13 amino acids. CDR1 is SGHAT and CDR2 is FQDESV in the germline V gene (reference sequence). Trimming took 6 bases from V and 6 from J, leaving 12 bases between them. The CDR3 nucleotides are TGTGCCAGCAGTCTCGACAGAACCAATGAGCAGTTCTTC. This gives the protein CASSLDRTNEQFF.

As for this clonotype: A much larger clone differs by one base, so this may be a read error. J is TRBJ2-3 and V is TRBV29-1; D call uncertain. The CDR3 covers 14 residues. V was shortened by 3 bases and J by 0 bases, with 10 bases between the two germline ends. Germline V gene sequence: CDR1 SQVTM, CDR2 ANQGSEA. The CDR3 is CSVDPMESTDTQYF. The CDR3 DNA follows: TGCAGCGTTGACCCCATGGAGAGCACAGATACGCAGTATTTT.

This clonotype was observed a few times. This chain links TRBV9 with TRBJ2-1, with 12 bases fitting TRBD2. Germline V gene data show CDR1 as SGDLS and CDR2 as YYNGEE. J lost 7 bases, V lost 3 bases, and 2 bases had no gene match. There are 14 residues in the CDR3. This chain's CDR3 is CASSGGTSGNEQFF. The CDR3 DNA follows: TGTGCCAGCAGCGGGGGGACTAGCGGGAATGAGCAGTTCTTC.

This clonotype was seen more than once but under ten times. The CDR3 DNA follows: TGTGCCAGCAGCGCGACAGACTATCAGCCCCAGCATTTT. This sequence encodes CASSATDYQPQHF. This chain links TRBV9 with TRBJ1-5; the D gene is possibly TRBD1 (5 bases). The CDR3 spans 13 residues. The ends were cut back, 3 bases at V and 5 bases at J, with 9 bases in the middle. Looked up from germline, CDR1 is SGDLS and CDR2 is YYNGEE.

The chain has TRBV20-1 and TRBJ2-3; D is possibly TRBD2 (7 bases). The germline V and J ends were trimmed by 0 bases and 0 bases, with 10 bases remaining between them. The CDR3 sequence is 15 residues long. Germline V gene lookup returns CDR1 DFQATT and CDR2 SNEGSKA (reference sequence). For the CDR3, the DNA is TGCAGTGCTAGAGATTCGGGGGGCAGCACAGATACGCAGTATTTT. Translated, it gives CSARDSGGSTDTQYF.

The J gene is TRBJ1-1, the V gene TRBV20-1; D is unclear. CDR1 and CDR2 from the germline V gene are DFQATT and SNEGSKA (reference sequence). The CDR3 totals 11 residues. V dropped 6 bases and J dropped 7 bases, with 12 bases sitting between them. CDR3 loop: CSATQKIEAFF. The CDR3 DNA follows: TGCAGTGCCACCCAAAAGATTGAAGCTTTCTTT.

This clonotype was seen only a few times. J is TRBJ1-1 and V is TRBV6-2 or TRBV6-3; a weak D match, TRBD1 (6 bases). This CDR3 is built from 15 residues. Germline CDR1 and CDR2: MNHEY and SVGEGT. The V end was cut by 4 bases, the J end by 7 bases, with 19 bases between. This chain's CDR3 is CASSSRAGEGGEAFF. CDR3 DNA: TGTGCCAGCAGTTCCCGCGCCGGCGAGGGGGGTGAAGCTTTCTTT.

This clonotype was counted between two and nine times. V gene TRBV4-3 combines with J gene TRBJ2-7, with D possibly being TRBD1 (6 bases). This CDR3 is 14 amino acids long. Germline assignment: CDR1 LGHNA and CDR2 YSLEER. V was pared by 3 bases and J by 0 bases, with 9 bases between. CDR3 in amino acids: CASSHRGSSYEQYF. CDR3 nucleotides: TGCGCCAGCAGCCACAGGGGCAGCTCCTACGAGCAGTACTTC.

CDR3 coding DNA: TGCAGCGTGCGGGATGAGACCCAGTACTTC. Translation gives CSVRDETQYF. The rearrangement uses TRBV29-1 and TRBJ2-5; a possible D gene is TRBD2 (6 bases). The ends were cut back, 6 bases at V and 5 bases at J, with 7 bases in the middle. CDR3 length: 10 amino acids. CDR1 and CDR2 from the germline V gene are SQVTM and ANQGSEA.

This clonotype was seen a few times. The J gene is TRBJ1-2, the V gene TRBV6-1, with D perhaps matching TRBD1 (5 bases). The germline V gene has CDR1 MNHNS and CDR2 SASEGT. The CDR3 contains 17 residues. V dropped 2 bases and J dropped 1 base, with 17 bases sitting between them. The CDR3 loop reads CASSERAGRGNNYGYTF. CDR3 bases: TGTGCCAGCAGTGAAAGGGCAGGGAGGGGAAATAACTATGGCTACACCTTC.